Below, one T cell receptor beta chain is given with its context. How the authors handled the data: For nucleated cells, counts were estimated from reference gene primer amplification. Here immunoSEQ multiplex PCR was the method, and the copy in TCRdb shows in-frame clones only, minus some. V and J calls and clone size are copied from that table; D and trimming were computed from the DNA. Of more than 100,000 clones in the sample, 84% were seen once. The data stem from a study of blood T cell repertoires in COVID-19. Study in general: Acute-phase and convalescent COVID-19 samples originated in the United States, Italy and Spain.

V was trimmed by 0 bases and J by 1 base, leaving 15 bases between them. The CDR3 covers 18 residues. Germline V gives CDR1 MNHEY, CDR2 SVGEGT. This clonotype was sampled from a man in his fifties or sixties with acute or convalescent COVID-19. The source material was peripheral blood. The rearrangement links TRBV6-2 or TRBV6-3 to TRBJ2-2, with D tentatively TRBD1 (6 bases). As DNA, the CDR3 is TGTGCCAGCAGTTACTCGACTGGTTTCAGGGGGAACACCGGGGAGCTGTTTTTT. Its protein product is CASSYSTGFRGNTGELFF.